This is a list of T cell receptor beta chains from one sample in a study of cytomegalovirus exposure and HLA in healthy donors. Profiling relied on immunoSEQ multiplex PCR, and the TCRdb table lists in-frame clones only, not all of them. The sample has roughly 250,000 clones, 75% to 85% seen once. Specimen: PBMCs. These receptors were taken from a girl aged 2-10 years in good health and CMV-seronegative. The CDR3 runs from the conserved cysteine through the conserved F or W. Each record gives: D gene, V gene, CDR3 protein. A D gene is named only where the DNA matches it firmly.

>.|TRBV7-6
CASSLATSGGDTEAFF
>.|TRBV5-1
CASSPQSNSPLHF
>.|TRBV19
CASSYSNYGYTF
>TRBD1|TRBV5-1
CASSPGQGVNEQFF
>.|TRBV9
CASTNYSGANVLTF
>.|TRBV29-1
CSVVAGDSNQPQHF
>.|TRBV9
CASSVEPLTDTQYF
>TRBD2|TRBV11-2
CASTTSGSYEQYF
>.|TRBV27
CASSSANRDYGYTF
>.|TRBV25-1
CASSTTGEQFF
>.|TRBV9
CASSALPAGEQYF
>.|TRBV29-1
CSVGRGSSGANVLTF
>.|TRBV9
CASSVVEGNTEAFF
>TRBD1|TRBV5-1
CASSPTGGVNYGYTF
>TRBD2|TRBV30
CAWSVLAGGNEQFF
>TRBD2|TRBV11-1
CASRGTSGRYSSYEQYF
>.|TRBV19
CASSRKEGWEKLFF
>TRBD2|TRBV7-8
CASSLATGGKDF
>.|TRBV10-3
CAIRSQEQETQYF
>.|TRBV5-1
CASSPEGAEGTEAFF
>TRBD2|TRBV11-2
CASSLVFFRGGGSTDTQYF
>TRBD2|TRBV5-1
CASSPLKREIPYNEQFF
>TRBD2|TRBV13
CASSLKPLAAREGTYEQYF
>TRBD2|TRBV9
CASSVARRGGATDTQYF
>.|TRBV29-1
CSVGPTPGSYEQYF
>.|TRBV7-9
CVSSLALANRMKPGTQYF
>TRBD1|TRBV30
CAWSVIGGGQPQHF
>.|TRBV27
CASSRHPGVSTNEKLFF
>TRBD1|TRBV7-3
CASSPGTGPSYEQYF
>.|TRBV19
CASSIGTLQPQHF
>.|TRBV11-3
CASSLRGQGSPGELFF
>TRBD2|TRBV5-1
CASSPGLAGVLYNEQFF
>TRBD2|TRBV28
CASSFRLAGLRAQYF
>.|TRBV21-1
CASSGTGTYSNQPQHF
>TRBD1|TRBV5-1
CASSLTTGGYEQYF
>.|TRBV7-6
CASSLARRRNEKLFF
>.|TRBV4-1
CASSPLVPTGELFF
>TRBD2|TRBV11-2
CASSRTPRRGGVTGELFF
>TRBD2|TRBV4-2
CASNPGLGQSEQYF
>.|TRBV28
CASSLIGTFNYGYTF
>TRBD2|TRBV6-6
CASISGTSGGTDTQYF
>.|TRBV18
CASSPHSRGPGDTDTQYF
>TRBD2|TRBV6-1
CASKGLVGYNEQFF
>.|TRBV12-2
CASRPESANEQYF
>TRBD2|TRBV10-1
CASSNLAEATDTQYF
>TRBD1|TRBV2
CASLKEGGLAYSNQPQHF
>TRBD1|TRBV11-1
CASRIRDRPYEQYF
>TRBD1|TRBV28
CASSSTGTGIHEQFF